In this sample, the clone carrying this T cell receptor beta chain turned up once. Its antigen remains unidentified. These data come from a study of cytomegalovirus exposure and HLA in healthy donors. General observations from the study: The study found most TCR sequences rare, yet found some public TCRs in many donors. Indistinguishable V segments, including TRBV6-2 and TRBV6-3, were excluded.

Both 60 Vbeta primers and 13 Jbeta primers went into the PCR. TCRdb's copy holds only in-frame clones and misses some; the assay was immunoSEQ multiplex PCR. In the table there are 100,000 to 120,000 clones, just under 80% of which are singletons. Trimming cost V 1 base and J 2 bases, with 18 bases left between them. The length of the CDR3 is 17 residues. In germline, CDR1 is KGHSH, CDR2 LQKENI. Specimen: PBMCs. The chain has TRBV18 and TRBJ2-7, with D maybe TRBD2 (5 bases). This sequence originates from a man aged 30 to 39 in good health and CMV-seronegative. The CDR3 DNA reads TGTGCCAGCTCACCACGGTCTACTCCGGCCGGGGCCTACGAGCAGTACTTC. Amino acid sequence: CASSPRSTPAGAYEQYF.